This is a list of T cell receptor beta chains from one sample in a study of blood T cell repertoires in COVID-19. Generated by immunoSEQ multiplex PCR, the TCRdb table keeps only in-frame clones and is missing some. The table includes under 200,000 clones, 85% detected once. Sequenced input: peripheral blood. All receptors derive from a woman aged 80 or older with COVID-19, enrolled during active disease. Both conserved end residues are part of each CDR3. The order of the fields is D gene, clone size, V gene, J gene, CDR3 protein, CDR3 DNA. A D gene is named only where the DNA matches it firmly. Only part of the rows carry a size: once, few, many, or a class if the clone is expanded.

>TRBD2|.|TRBV3-1/TRBV3-2|TRBJ2-2
CASSQGRGGRTGELFF
TGTGCCAGCAGCCAAGGACGGGGGGGCCGGACCGGGGAGCTGTTTTTT
>TRBD1|once|TRBV3-1/TRBV3-2|TRBJ1-1
CASGGTAMNTEAFF
TGTGCCAGCGGAGGGACAGCGATGAACACTGAAGCTTTCTTT
>.|.|TRBV4-1|TRBJ1-1
CASSPSPTGWGNTEAFF
TGCGCCAGCAGCCCTTCCCCCACAGGGTGGGGGAACACTGAAGCTTTCTTT
>.|.|TRBV5-1|TRBJ2-7
CASSLEYREREQYF
TGCGCCAGCAGCTTGGAGTACAGGGAGCGCGAGCAGTACTTC
>.|.|TRBV6-6|TRBJ2-5
CASSYGTGKETQYF
TGTGCCAGCAGTTACGGGACTGGGAAAGAGACCCAGTACTTC
>TRBD2|.|TRBV5-4|TRBJ2-2
CASSSGLAVNTGELFF
TGTGCCAGCAGCTCCGGACTAGCGGTGAACACCGGGGAGCTGTTTTTT
>TRBD2|.|TRBV5-1|TRBJ2-7
CASSNAPGVAGGYEQYF
TGCGCCAGCAGCAACGCCCCGGGGGTAGCGGGAGGCTACGAGCAGTACTTC
>.|.|TRBV27|TRBJ2-1
CASSSLGGSSYNEQFF
TGTGCCAGCAGTTCCCTCGGAGGGAGCTCCTACAATGAGCAGTTCTTC
>.|.|TRBV7-8|TRBJ1-5
CASSSPGGGGQPQHF
TGTGCCAGCAGCTCCCCCGGCGGGGGAGGTCAGCCCCAGCATTTT
>.|.|TRBV7-6|TRBJ1-4
CASSLEPATNEKLFF
TGTGCCAGCAGCTTAGAGCCTGCAACTAATGAAAAACTGTTTTTT
>.|once|TRBV2|TRBJ1-1
CAARRDGGLGAFF
TGTGCCGCACGACGGGATGGCGGGTTGGGAGCTTTCTTT
>.|.|TRBV5-1|TRBJ1-4
CASSLAGSAEEKLFF
TGCGCCAGCAGCTTGGCAGGATCGGCAGAAGAAAAACTGTTTTTT
>.|few|TRBV6-4|TRBJ2-7
CARRERDNYEQYF
TGTGCCAGAAGGGAGAGAGATAACTACGAGCAGTACTTC
>.|once|TRBV5-4|TRBJ2-2
CASSPKGETGELFF
TGTGCCAGCAGCCCCAAGGGGGAGACCGGGGAGCTGTTTTTT
>TRBD2|.|TRBV6-5|TRBJ2-7
CASRPSGRGSYEQYF
TGTGCCAGCAGACCGAGCGGGAGAGGGTCCTACGAGCAGTACTTC
>TRBD1|few|TRBV18|TRBJ1-4
CASSPGGTANEKLFF
TGTGCCAGCTCACCAGGAGGGACAGCTAATGAAAAACTGTTTTTT
>TRBD1|.|TRBV2|TRBJ1-1
CASSRDRGLEGTEAFF
TGTGCCAGCAGCAGGGACAGGGGGCTGGAGGGCACTGAAGCTTTCTTT
>.|once|TRBV7-3|TRBJ2-2
CASSLQGPNTGELFF
TGTGCCAGCAGCTTACAGGGGCCTAACACCGGGGAGCTGTTTTTT
>.|.|TRBV3-1/TRBV3-2|TRBJ1-2
CASSPGTGGGYGYTF
TGTGCCAGCAGCCCTGGGACGGGAGGAGGCTATGGCTACACCTTC
>.|.|TRBV6-5|TRBJ1-2
CATTGQLLDGYTF
TGTGCCACCACCGGACAGCTCCTCGATGGCTACACCTTC
>TRBD2|once|TRBV28|TRBJ2-3
CASSRLAGRTDTQYF
TGTGCCAGCAGCCGACTAGCGGGGCGCACAGATACGCAGTATTTT
>TRBD1|.|TRBV3-1/TRBV3-2|TRBJ1-1
CASRYTGGFTEAFF
TGTGCCAGCAGATACACAGGGGGCTTTACTGAAGCTTTCTTT
>TRBD1|.|TRBV7-3|TRBJ2-7
CASGTGAYEQYF
TGTGCCAGCGGGACAGGGGCCTACGAGCAGTACTTC
>.|once|TRBV6-5|TRBJ1-2
CASSYSGRANYGYTF
TGTGCCAGCAGTTACTCGGGCAGGGCCAACTATGGCTACACCTTC
>TRBD1|.|TRBV7-2|TRBJ1-5
CASSSSGQGGQPQHF
TGTGCCAGCAGCTCTAGCGGACAGGGAGGTCAGCCCCAGCATTTT
>.|.|TRBV14|TRBJ1-6
CASSLPGGSNSPLHF
TGTGCCAGCAGCTTGCCGGGAGGATCCAATTCACCCCTCCACTTT
>.|once|TRBV5-1|TRBJ1-1
CASSPGGLNTEAFF
TGCGCCAGCAGCCCGGGGGGGCTGAACACTGAAGCTTTCTTT
>TRBD1|.|TRBV7-2|TRBJ1-2
CASSPKRQGETYGYTF
TGTGCCAGCAGCCCGAAGAGACAGGGAGAAACCTATGGCTACACCTTC
>TRBD1|.|TRBV11-2|TRBJ2-7
CASSPRMTGPPYEQYF
TGTGCCAGCAGCCCTAGAATGACAGGGCCCCCCTACGAGCAGTACTTC
>.|few|TRBV2|TRBJ1-2
CASSVQSSNYGYTF
TGTGCCAGCAGTGTACAGAGCTCTAACTATGGCTACACCTTC
>.|.|TRBV4-1|TRBJ1-1
CASSQDPGLLGGLWSTEAFF
TGCGCCAGCAGCCAAGATCCGGGGCTTCTGGGAGGTTTATGGAGCACTGAAGCTTTCTTT
>.|.|TRBV4-1|TRBJ2-5
CASSREKTGVTETQYF
TGCGCCAGCAGCCGAGAGAAGACGGGGGTCACAGAGACCCAGTACTTC
>.|.|TRBV7-2|TRBJ1-1
CASSLAIFQGGVNTEAFF
TGTGCCAGCAGCTTAGCTATTTTCCAGGGTGGGGTGAACACTGAAGCTTTCTTT
>.|.|TRBV24-1|TRBJ2-2
CATSPKWGDTVGELFF
TGTGCCACCAGTCCCAAGTGGGGCGATACGGTGGGGGAGCTGTTTTTT
>.|.|TRBV12-3/TRBV12-4|TRBJ2-5
CASSRAGASTQYF
TGTGCCAGCAGTCGGGCGGGGGCCAGCACCCAGTACTTC
>.|.|TRBV3-1/TRBV3-2|TRBJ2-2
CASSRGQNTGELFF
TGTGCCAGCAGCCGCGGCCAGAACACCGGGGAGCTGTTTTTT
>.|.|TRBV3-1/TRBV3-2|TRBJ2-7
CASSPRPQVYEQYF
TGTGCCAGCAGCCCACGTCCGCAGGTCTACGAGCAGTACTTC